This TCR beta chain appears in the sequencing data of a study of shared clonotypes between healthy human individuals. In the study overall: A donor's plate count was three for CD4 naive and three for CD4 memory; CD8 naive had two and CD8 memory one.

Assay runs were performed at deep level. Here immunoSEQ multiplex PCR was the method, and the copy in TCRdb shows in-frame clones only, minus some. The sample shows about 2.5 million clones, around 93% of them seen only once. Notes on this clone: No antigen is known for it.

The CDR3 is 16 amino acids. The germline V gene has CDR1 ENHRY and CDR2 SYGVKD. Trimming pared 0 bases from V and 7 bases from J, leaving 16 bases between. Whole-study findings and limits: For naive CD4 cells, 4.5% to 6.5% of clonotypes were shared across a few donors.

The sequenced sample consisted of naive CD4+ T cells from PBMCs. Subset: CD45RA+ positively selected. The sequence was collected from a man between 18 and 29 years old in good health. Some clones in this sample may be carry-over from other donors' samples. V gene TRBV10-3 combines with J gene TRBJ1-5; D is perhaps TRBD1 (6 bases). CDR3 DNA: TGTGCCATCAGTGAGTCGATTAACAGGGAAAAACAGCCCCAGCATTTT. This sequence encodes CAISESINREKQPQHF.